This T cell receptor (beta chain) was identified in a study of blood T cell repertoires in COVID-19. Participant-given clinical history determined each cohort assignment. Two negative PCRs, clearance, or symptom resolution had been documented for recovered Cohort 3 donors. The CDR3 is made up of 13 amino acids. CDR1 is KGHSH, CDR2 LQKENI, per germline. V shed 0 bases and J shed 5 bases, with 5 bases lying between them. TCRdb keeps only in-frame clones here, not all; method: immunoSEQ multiplex PCR. The sample holds some 150,000 clones, over 65% seen once. Material: PBMCs or T cells enriched from blood (not recorded which). V gene TRBV18 combines with J gene TRBJ2-1; TRBD2 might be the D (5 bases). The sequence was obtained from a woman between 50 and 59 years old who had recovered from COVID-19. This CDR3 is CASSPPGDNEQFF. The CDR3 DNA reads TGTGCCAGCTCACCACCCGGGGACAATGAGCAGTTCTTC.